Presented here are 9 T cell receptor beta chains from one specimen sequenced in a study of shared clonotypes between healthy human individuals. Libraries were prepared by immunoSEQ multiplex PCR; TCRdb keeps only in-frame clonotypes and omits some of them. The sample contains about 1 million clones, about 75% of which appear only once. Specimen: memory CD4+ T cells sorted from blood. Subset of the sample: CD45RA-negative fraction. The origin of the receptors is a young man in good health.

The DNA of the CDR3 is TGTGCCAGTCTCGCAGGGGAGAGGAGCAATCAGCCCCAGCATTTT. The encoded protein is CASLAGERSNQPQHF. The chain couples TRBV19 to TRBJ1-5, with a possible D match to TRBD1 (6 bases). The CDR3 extends over 15 amino acids. Trimming took off 8 bases at V and 1 base at J, with 15 bases between the two ends. Germline CDR1 LNHDA, CDR2 SQIVND (reference sequence).

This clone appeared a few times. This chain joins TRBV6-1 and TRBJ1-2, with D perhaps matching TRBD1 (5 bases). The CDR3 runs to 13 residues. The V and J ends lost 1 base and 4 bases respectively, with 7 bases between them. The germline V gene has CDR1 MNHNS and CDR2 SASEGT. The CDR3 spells CASSEGGTYGYTF. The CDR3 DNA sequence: TGTGCCAGCAGTGAAGGGGGCACCTATGGCTACACCTTC.

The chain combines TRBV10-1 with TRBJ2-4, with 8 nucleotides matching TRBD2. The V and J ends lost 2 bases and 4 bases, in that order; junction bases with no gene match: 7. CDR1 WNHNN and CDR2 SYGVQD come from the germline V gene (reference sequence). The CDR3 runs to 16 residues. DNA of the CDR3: TGCGCCAGCAGTGAGCTGAATAGCGGGGCTAAAAACATTCAGTACTTC. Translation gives CASSELNSGAKNIQYF.

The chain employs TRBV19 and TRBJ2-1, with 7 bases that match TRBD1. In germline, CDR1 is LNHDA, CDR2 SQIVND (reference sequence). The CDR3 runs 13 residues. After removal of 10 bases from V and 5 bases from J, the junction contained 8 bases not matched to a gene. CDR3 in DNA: TGTGCCACCGGGACAGAATTCCACAATGAGCAGTTCTTC. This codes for CATGTEFHNEQFF.

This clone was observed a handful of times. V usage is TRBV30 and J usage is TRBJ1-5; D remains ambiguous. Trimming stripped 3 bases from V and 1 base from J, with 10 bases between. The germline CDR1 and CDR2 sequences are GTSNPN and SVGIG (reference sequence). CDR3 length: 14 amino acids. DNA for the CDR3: TGTGCCTGGAGCGAATGGCGGAGCAATCAGCCCCAGCATTTT. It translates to CAWSEWRSNQPQHF.

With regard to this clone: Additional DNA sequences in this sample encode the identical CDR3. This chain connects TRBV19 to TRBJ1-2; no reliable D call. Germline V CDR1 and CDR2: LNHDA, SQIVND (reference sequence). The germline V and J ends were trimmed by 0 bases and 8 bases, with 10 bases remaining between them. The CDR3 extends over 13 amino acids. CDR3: CASSIDRGGGYTF. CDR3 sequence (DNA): TGTGCCAGTAGTATAGATCGCGGAGGAGGCTACACCTTC.

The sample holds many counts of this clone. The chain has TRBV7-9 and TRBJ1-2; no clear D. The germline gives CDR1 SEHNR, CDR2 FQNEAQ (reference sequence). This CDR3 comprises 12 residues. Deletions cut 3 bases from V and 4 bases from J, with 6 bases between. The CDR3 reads CASSFPSYGYTF. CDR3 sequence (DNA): TGTGCCAGCAGCTTTCCCTCCTATGGCTACACCTTC.

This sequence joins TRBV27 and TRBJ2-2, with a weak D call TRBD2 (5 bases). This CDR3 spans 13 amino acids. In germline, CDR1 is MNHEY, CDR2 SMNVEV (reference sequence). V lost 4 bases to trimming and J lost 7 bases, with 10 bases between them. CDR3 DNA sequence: TGTGCCAGCAGTTCCCACGAGGGCGGGGAGCTGTTTTTT. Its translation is CASSSHEGGELFF.

As DNA, the CDR3 is TGTGCCAGCAGACAGGGGTACGAGCAGTACTTC. Protein sequence: CASRQGYEQYF. The chain combines TRBV25-1 with TRBJ2-7, with 7 nucleotides matching TRBD1. CDR3 length: 11 amino acids. The germline V gene has CDR1 MGHDK and CDR2 SYGVNS. With 6 bases clipped from V and 4 bases from J, the junction kept 0 bases outside the gene matches.